The 29 T cell receptor beta chains given below trace back to one sample, sequenced in a study of blood T cell repertoires in COVID-19. Repertoires were generated with immunoSEQ multiplex PCR, while TCRdb's copy carries only in-frame clones and drops some. The table shows 100,000 to 150,000 clones, with approximately 80% occurring only once. The sequencing sample was made of peripheral blood. These receptors were taken from a human donor in a cohort sampled during active COVID-19.

J is TRBJ1-2 and V is TRBV27, with 9 bases fitting TRBD1. Germline assignment: CDR1 MNHEY and CDR2 SMNVEV (reference sequence). The CDR3 extends over 15 amino acids. V gave up 6 bases and J gave up 6 bases; unmatched junction bases: 11. The CDR3 here is CASRRGGQGSHGYTF. DNA of the CDR3: TGTGCCAGCAGGAGGGGGGGACAGGGATCCCATGGCTACACCTTC.

The chain couples TRBV7-2 to TRBJ2-1; weak D call: TRBD1 (6 bases). Germline V lookup: CDR1 SGHTA, CDR2 FQGNSA. The germline V and J ends were trimmed by 5 bases and 4 bases, with 15 bases remaining between them. CDR3 size: 15 residues. The CDR3 sequence is CASSISGTSYNEQFF. In nucleotides, the CDR3 is TGTGCCAGCAGCATCTCCGGGACAAGTTACAATGAGCAGTTCTTC.

CDR3 DNA sequence: TGTGCCAGCAGGTCCTGGAGCGGGACCTTGAAGACCCAGTACTTC. Protein: CASRSWSGTLKTQYF. This sequence joins TRBV5-4 and TRBJ2-5; TRBD2 matches at 7 bases. Germline assignment: CDR1 SGHNT and CDR2 YYREEE (reference sequence). The length of the CDR3 is 15 residues. With 5 bases clipped from V and 6 bases from J, the junction kept 13 bases outside the gene matches.

The count of this clone is one. The chain joins TRBV3-1 (or the pseudogene TRBV3-2) to TRBJ1-4, with D hard to call. The length of the CDR3 is 14 residues. The V gene's germline CDR1 is LGHDT and CDR2 YNNKEL (reference sequence). V lost 4 bases and J 2 bases, leaving 8 bases between the germline ends. CDR3 sequence: CASSPSGTNEKLFF. The CDR3 bases are TGTGCCAGCAGCCCCTCCGGGACTAATGAAAAACTGTTTTTT.

The chain joins TRBV5-1 to TRBJ2-7; a weak D match, TRBD2 (5 bases). V lost 2 bases to trimming and J lost 7 bases, with 16 bases between them. Germline CDR1 reads SGHRS; CDR2 reads YFSETQ. This CDR3 has 14 residues. The CDR3 coding sequence is TGCGCCAGCAGCTTTAACGGGAATCCTTTGGAGCAGTACTTC. Protein sequence: CASSFNGNPLEQYF.

The chain employs TRBV7-2 and TRBJ2-4, with a tentative D call TRBD2 (7 bases). Germline V gene lookup returns CDR1 SGHTA and CDR2 FQGNSA. Between the trimmed V and J ends, which lost 5 bases and 0 bases, there was a span of 23 bases. CDR3 size: 19 residues. DNA of the CDR3: TGTGCCAGCAGCCCCCTGAGGGGGGGGAGGGAAATAGCCAAAAACATTCAGTACTTC. Amino acids: CASSPLRGGREIAKNIQYF.

This chain connects TRBV18 to TRBJ1-1; D ambiguous. CDR3 length: 14 amino acids. Germline CDR1 KGHSH, CDR2 LQKENI. Trimming left V 0 bases short and J 6 bases short, with 11 bases between. In DNA form, the CDR3 reads TGTGCCAGCTCACCACCCCGGGGAAGCCCTGAAGCTTTCTTT. Its protein product is CASSPPRGSPEAFF. Filled out from reference TRBV18 and TRBJ1-1, the complete variable domain reads NAGVMQNPRHLVRRRGQEARLRCSPMKGHSHVYWYRQLPEEGLKFMVYLQKENIIDESGMPKERFSAEFPKEGPSILRIQQVVRGDSAAYFCASSPPRGSPEAFFGQGTRLTVV.

The chain employs TRBV4-1 and TRBJ2-1; 9 bases match TRBD2. The junction had 8 bases not matched to a gene; V was cut back by 0 bases and J by 2 bases. The CDR3 is made up of 18 amino acids. From germline, CDR1 is MGHRA and CDR2 YSYEKL. As DNA, the CDR3 is TGCGCCAGCAGCCAAGATCCCCTAGCGGGGACCCCCTACAATGAGCAGTTCTTC. Its protein is CASSQDPLAGTPYNEQFF.

A few counts support this clone. The V and J genes are TRBV4-3 and TRBJ2-7; TRBD1 matches at 10 bases. CDR1 is LGHNA, CDR2 YSLEER, per germline. Germline trimming cut 0 bases from V and 3 bases from J; bases unmatched to any gene: 2. This CDR3 region has 15 residues. As DNA, the CDR3 is TGCGCCAGCAGCCAAGATTGGGACAGGGGCTACGAGCAGTACTTC. Translating it yields CASSQDWDRGYEQYF.

This sequence joins TRBV28 and TRBJ2-5, with D possibly matching TRBD1 (5 bases). The CDR3 has 13 residues. V was clipped by 5 bases and J by 1 base, with 8 bases between them. Germline V gives CDR1 MDHEN, CDR2 SYDVKM. The CDR3 spells CASSRQLQETQYF. The CDR3 region has the DNA TGTGCCAGCAGTCGACAGCTCCAAGAGACCCAGTACTTC.

The chain has TRBV28 and TRBJ1-1; D remains ambiguous. V was cut by 7 bases and J by 0 bases, with 6 bases left in between. From germline, CDR1 is MDHEN and CDR2 SYDVKM. The CDR3 covers 12 residues. CDR3 in amino acids: CASNSVNTEAFF. CDR3 sequence (DNA): TGTGCCAGCAACAGTGTGAACACTGAAGCTTTCTTT.

The chain employs TRBV5-4 and TRBJ2-1; D remains ambiguous. V was pared by 2 bases and J by 5 bases, with 11 bases between. The length of the CDR3 is 14 residues. Germline V gene sequence: CDR1 SGHNT, CDR2 YYREEE (reference sequence). In nucleotides, the CDR3 is TGTGCCAGCAGCTTAGGCAGGAACAACAATGAGCAGTTCTTC. This encodes CASSLGRNNNEQFF. Full variable domain (rest looked up from reference TRBV5-4 and TRBJ2-1): ETGVTQSPTHLIKTRGQQVTLRCSSQSGHNTVSWYQQALGQGPQFIFQYYREEENGRGNFPPRFSGLQFPNYSSELNVNALELDDSALYLCASSLGRNNNEQFFGPGTRLTVL.

The chain employs TRBV3-1 (or the pseudogene TRBV3-2) and TRBJ1-5, with D maybe TRBD1 (5 bases). The germline V gene encodes CDR1 LGHDT and CDR2 YNNKEL (reference sequence). V dropped 2 bases and J dropped 6 bases, with 14 bases sitting between them. This CDR3 has 15 amino acids. CDR3 DNA: TGTGCCAGCAGCCAATCAGGGCGAGGTAGTCAGCCCCAGCATTTT. Translation gives CASSQSGRGSQPQHF.

This clone has more than one count but fewer than ten. Written as DNA, the CDR3 is TGTGCCACCCAACGTTGGGGGGGGATTCCTGGAAACACCATATATTTT. Its protein is CATQRWGGIPGNTIYF. The chain carries TRBV19 and TRBJ1-3; the D gene is possibly TRBD1 (5 bases). Trimming removed 10 bases at V and 2 bases at J, with 21 bases between. The CDR3 covers 16 residues. Germline lookup yields CDR1 LNHDA and CDR2 SQIVND (reference sequence).

The V call is TRBV5-1, the J call TRBJ2-3; TRBD2 aligns across 12 bases. The germline V gene encodes CDR1 SGHRS and CDR2 YFSETQ. The CDR3 sequence is 17 residues long. Trimming removed 3 bases from V and 1 base from J; junction bases left unmatched: 6. The CDR3 DNA reads as TGCGCCAGCAGCTACACTAGCGGGGGGCGACGCACAGATACGCAGTATTTT. Protein sequence: CASSYTSGGRRTDTQYF. The variable domain in full, with the rest retrieved from reference TRBV5-1 and TRBJ2-3, is KAGVTQTPRYLIKTRGQQVTLSCSPISGHRSVSWYQQTPGQGLQFLFEYFSETQRNKGNFPGRFSGRQFSNSRSEMNVSTLELGDSALYLCASSYTSGGRRTDTQYFGPGTRLTVL.

The chain has TRBV19 and TRBJ1-4; 8 bases match TRBD1. V dropped 6 bases and J dropped 8; count of bases not matched to a gene: 5. The CDR3 has 13 amino acids. CDR1 and CDR2 from the germline V gene are LNHDA and SQIVND (reference sequence). As DNA, the CDR3 is TGTGCCAGTAGGGTCCGGGACAGGGAAAAACTGTTTTTT. It translates to CASRVRDREKLFF.

V is TRBV11-3 and J is TRBJ2-7; 8 bases are a match to TRBD1. This CDR3 has 15 residues. CDR1 is SGHNT, CDR2 YENEEA, per germline. J was trimmed by 4 bases and V by 6 bases; bases with no gene match: 11. CDR3 protein: CASRPRGQEQYEQYF. The CDR3 DNA follows: TGTGCCAGCAGACCCAGGGGACAGGAACAATACGAGCAGTACTTC.

This clone has only a few counts. The chain employs TRBV4-3 and TRBJ1-2, with 8 bases identical to TRBD1. The junction had 8 bases not matched to a gene; V was cut back by 0 bases and J by 5 bases. This CDR3 comprises 16 residues. Germline V lookup: CDR1 LGHNA, CDR2 YSLEER. The CDR3, as DNA: TGCGCCAGCAGCCAAGAATCCCAGGGGGCAGAATATGGCTACACCTTC. It codes for CASSQESQGAEYGYTF.

The chain carries TRBV3-1 (or the pseudogene TRBV3-2) and TRBJ1-2, with D possibly TRBD1 on 5 matching bases. Between the trimmed V and J ends, which lost 4 bases and 8 bases, there was a span of 20 bases. The V gene's germline CDR1 is LGHDT and CDR2 YNNKEL (reference sequence). The CDR3 length is 15 residues. CDR3 bases: TGTGCCAGCAGCCTCTCCTCGGGGGGAGCGGGGGGCTACACCTTC. Encoded protein: CASSLSSGGAGGYTF.

The chain has TRBV4-1 and TRBJ1-2; TRBD1 matches at 7 bases. This CDR3 has 15 residues. Germline V gene lookup returns CDR1 MGHRA and CDR2 YSYEKL. The ends lost 1 base at V and 7 bases at J; junction bases unmatched: 9. The CDR3 DNA is TGCGCCAGCAGCCAAGGTTCCAGGGGGAGAGGTGGCTACACCTTC. Translating gives CASSQGSRGRGGYTF.

The chain combines TRBV4-1 with TRBJ1-2, with D tentatively TRBD1 (5 bases). V dropped 3 bases and J dropped 5 bases, with 16 bases sitting between them. In germline, CDR1 is MGHRA, CDR2 YSYEKL. The CDR3 spans 15 residues. The chain's CDR3 is CASSQTQGVQYGYTF. In nucleotides, the CDR3 is TGCGCCAGCAGCCAGACGCAGGGTGTTCAGTATGGCTACACCTTC.

This clone was seen just once. The rearrangement links TRBV7-6 to TRBJ1-5, with D perhaps TRBD1 (5 bases). The CDR3 contains 13 residues. V dropped 5 bases and J dropped 4 bases, with 9 bases sitting between them. Germline CDR1 is SGHVS and CDR2 is FNYEAQ. CDR3 nucleotide sequence: TGTGCCAGCAGCCCAGGGTGGAATCAGCCCCAGCATTTT. Translating it yields CASSPGWNQPQHF.

This sequence joins TRBV6-4 and TRBJ1-6; weak D call: TRBD1 (5 bases). CDR3 length equals 14 residues. Germline lookup yields CDR1 MRHNA and CDR2 SNTAGT. The V end lost 5 bases, the J end lost 10 bases, and 15 bases lay between the germline ends. CDR3 in amino acids: CASSTEKGQSPLHF. The CDR3 DNA reads TGTGCCAGCAGTACGGAGAAGGGGCAGTCACCCCTCCACTTT.

The V gene is TRBV28, the J gene TRBJ2-7; unclear D gene. The CDR3 loop spans 13 amino acids. Germline V gene data show CDR1 as MDHEN and CDR2 as SYDVKM. V gave up 5 bases and J gave up 3 bases, with 11 bases separating them. CDR3 in DNA: TGTGCCAGCAGTGCTATAAAAGTCTACGAGCAGTACTTC. Its protein is CASSAIKVYEQYF.

The rearrangement links TRBV6-5 to TRBJ1-5, with 9 bases that match TRBD1. The CDR3 contains 14 residues. CDR1 is MNHEY, CDR2 SVGAGI, per germline. Trimming took 4 bases from V and 6 from J; bases not matched to a gene: 4. The CDR3 loop is CASSSRTGVQPQHF. CDR3 DNA: TGTGCCAGCAGTTCACGGACAGGGGTTCAGCCCCAGCATTTT.

This chain uses TRBV14 with TRBJ2-7; D is possibly TRBD2 (5 bases). Germline loops: CDR1 SGHDN, CDR2 FVKESK. The V and J ends lost 4 bases and 0 bases respectively, with 13 bases between them. The CDR3 extends over 15 amino acids. CDR3 sequence reads: CASSLGNPSSYEQYF. The CDR3 nucleotides read TGTGCCAGCAGCCTCGGGAACCCTAGCTCCTACGAGCAGTACTTC.

CDR3 in DNA: TGTGCCAGCAGCGTAGATGCTAGCCCCTCCTACAATGAGCAGTTCTTC. This gives the protein CASSVDASPSYNEQFF. The chain uses TRBV9 and TRBJ2-1; tentative D call: TRBD2 (5 bases). The CDR3 spans 16 residues. In germline, CDR1 is SGDLS, CDR2 YYNGEE. Trimming removed 0 bases at V and 0 bases at J, with 10 bases between. The full variable domain, with the rest looked up from reference TRBV9 and TRBJ2-1, is DSGVTQTPKHLITATGQRVTLRCSPRSGDLSVYWYQQSLDQGLQFLIQYYNGEERAKGNILERFSAQQFPDLHSELNLSSLELGDSALYFCASSVDASPSYNEQFFGPGTRLTVL.

This chain links TRBV5-6 with TRBJ2-5; weak D call: TRBD1 (6 bases). The germline V and J ends were trimmed by 4 bases and 1 base, with 11 bases remaining between them. The CDR3 consists of 14 residues. CDR1 is SGHDT and CDR2 is YYEEEE in the germline V gene. CDR3 bases: TGTGCCAGCAGCCCACAGGGCCTCCAAGAGACCCAGTACTTC. This sequence encodes CASSPQGLQETQYF. The complete variable domain, with remaining parts taken from reference TRBV5-6 and TRBJ2-5, reads DAGVTQSPTHLIKTRGQQVTLRCSPKSGHDTVSWYQQALGQGPQFIFQYYEEEERQRGNFPDRFSGHQFPNYSSELNVNALLLGDSALYLCASSPQGLQETQYFGPGTRLLVL.

This clone has just a few counts. The chain is built from TRBV7-9 and TRBJ1-1; D ambiguous. The CDR3 covers 12 residues. Germline V CDR1 and CDR2: SEHNR, FQNEAQ (reference sequence). V was trimmed by 7 bases and J by 5 bases, leaving 11 bases between them. The CDR3 DNA reads TGTGCCAGCATATCCGCGGGGACTGAAGCTTTCTTT. It yields the protein CASISAGTEAFF.